Described below is a single TCR beta chain sequence and its context. Its specificity is not known. This entry is derived from a study of OX40 agonist ivuxolimab in advanced cancers. Looking at the study overall: People in dose escalation had one of these cancers: hepatocellular carcinoma, melanoma, renal cell or head and neck cancer. Partial response was recorded in three patients: one hepatocellular carcinoma and two cutaneous melanoma cases.

Whole-study findings and limits: At 0.1 to 3.0 mg/kg, clonal expansion of CD4+ and CD8+ blood T cells had occurred by week 6. Clonal expansion was among the lowest in partial responders at 0.1-3.0 mg/kg, especially CD8+.

The assay was immunoSEQ multiplex PCR, and TCRdb's table has in-frame clones only and misses some. The sample has 50,000 or so clones, approximately 90% seen once. CDR1 and CDR2 from the germline V gene are SNHLY and FYNNEI. V was cut by 5 bases and J by 6 bases, with 12 bases left in between. This CDR3 contains 13 residues. Sequencing used CD4+ or CD8+ T cells sorted from blood, obtained in a trial of the OX40 agonist ivuxolimab. The sequence was obtained from an adult with an advanced solid tumor such as melanoma, head and neck, liver or kidney cancer. J is TRBJ2-3 and V is TRBV2, with a weak D call TRBD2 (5 bases). This CDR3 is CASSWTVTDTQYF. CDR3 nucleotide sequence: TGTGCCAGCAGTTGGACTGTCACGGATACGCAGTATTTT.